This T cell receptor (beta chain) was recorded in a study of shared clonotypes between healthy human individuals. Produced via immunoSEQ multiplex PCR; TCRdb's table is partial and in-frame only. Of 150,000 to 200,000 clones in the sample, 65% to 80% are singletons; the top ten hold over 9.5%. The CDR3 is 13 amino acids. Germline values: CDR1 WNHNN, CDR2 SYGVQD (reference sequence). Trimming pared 3 bases from V and 10 bases from J, leaving 13 bases between. Sequenced material: memory CD4+ T cells sorted from blood. Subset in this sample: CD45RA-negative fraction. This rearrangement joins TRBV10-1 to TRBJ2-1; D remains ambiguous. This receptor was obtained from a man in his thirties or forties in good health. CDR3 sequence (DNA): TGCGCCAGCAGTGAAGTCCTAGGATGGGAGCAGTTCTTC. Amino acids: CASSEVLGWEQFF.